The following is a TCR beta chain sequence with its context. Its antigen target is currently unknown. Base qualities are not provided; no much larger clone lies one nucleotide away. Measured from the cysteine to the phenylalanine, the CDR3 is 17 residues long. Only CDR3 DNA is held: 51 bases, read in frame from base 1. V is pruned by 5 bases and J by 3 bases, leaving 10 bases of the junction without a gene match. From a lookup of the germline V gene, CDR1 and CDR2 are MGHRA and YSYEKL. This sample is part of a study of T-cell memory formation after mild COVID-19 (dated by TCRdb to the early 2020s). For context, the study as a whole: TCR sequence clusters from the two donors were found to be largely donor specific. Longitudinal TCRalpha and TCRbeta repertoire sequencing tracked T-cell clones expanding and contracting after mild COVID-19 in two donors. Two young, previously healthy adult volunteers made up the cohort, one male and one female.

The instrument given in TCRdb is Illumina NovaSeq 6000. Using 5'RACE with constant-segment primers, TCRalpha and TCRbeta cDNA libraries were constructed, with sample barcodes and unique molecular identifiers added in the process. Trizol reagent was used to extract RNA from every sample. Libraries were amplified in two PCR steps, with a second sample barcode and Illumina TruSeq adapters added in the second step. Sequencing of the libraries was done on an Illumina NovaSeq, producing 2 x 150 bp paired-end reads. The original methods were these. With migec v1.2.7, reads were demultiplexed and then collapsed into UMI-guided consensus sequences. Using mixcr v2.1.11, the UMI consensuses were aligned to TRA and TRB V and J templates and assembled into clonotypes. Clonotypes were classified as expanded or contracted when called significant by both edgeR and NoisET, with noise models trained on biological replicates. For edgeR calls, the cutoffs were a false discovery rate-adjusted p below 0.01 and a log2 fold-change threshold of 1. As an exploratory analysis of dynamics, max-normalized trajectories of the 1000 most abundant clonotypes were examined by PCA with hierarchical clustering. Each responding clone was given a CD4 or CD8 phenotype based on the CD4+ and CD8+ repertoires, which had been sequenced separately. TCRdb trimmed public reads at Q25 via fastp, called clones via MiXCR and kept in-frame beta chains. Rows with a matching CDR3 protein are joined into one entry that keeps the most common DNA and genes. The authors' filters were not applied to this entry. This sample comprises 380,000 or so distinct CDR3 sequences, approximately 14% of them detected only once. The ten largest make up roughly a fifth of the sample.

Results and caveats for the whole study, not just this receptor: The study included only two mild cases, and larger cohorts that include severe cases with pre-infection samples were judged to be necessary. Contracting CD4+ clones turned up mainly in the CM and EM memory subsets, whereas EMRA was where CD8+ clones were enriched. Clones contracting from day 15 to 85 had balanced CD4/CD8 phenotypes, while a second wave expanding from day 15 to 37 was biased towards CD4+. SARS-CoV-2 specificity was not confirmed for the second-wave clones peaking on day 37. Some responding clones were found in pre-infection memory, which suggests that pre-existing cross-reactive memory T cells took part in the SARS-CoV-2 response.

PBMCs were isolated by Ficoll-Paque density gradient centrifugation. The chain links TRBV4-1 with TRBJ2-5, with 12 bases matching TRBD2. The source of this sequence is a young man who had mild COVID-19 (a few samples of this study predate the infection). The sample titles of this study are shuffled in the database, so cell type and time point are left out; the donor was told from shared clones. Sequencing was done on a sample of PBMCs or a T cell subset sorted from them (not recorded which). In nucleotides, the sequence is TGCGCCAGCAGCGCTAGCGGGGGGGCCCCTTATAAAGAGACCCAGTACTTC. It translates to CASSASGGAPYKETQYF.